This entry is about one TCR beta chain. The method was immunoSEQ multiplex PCR; TCRdb's version includes in-frame clones alone and lacks a portion of them. The repertoire holds about 69,000 clones, about 92% seen once, with around 2% in the top ten. The sample belongs to a study of T cell changes during pregnancy in multiple sclerosis. Trimming cost V 1 base and J 3 bases; bases outside gene matches: 5. Germline CDR1 SGHAT, CDR2 FQNNGV. This CDR3 is built from 15 residues. This rearrangement joins TRBV11-2 to TRBJ1-1, with 7 positions matching TRBD1. This clonotype originated in a female donor in good health, enrolled as a control in a pregnancy study. This specimen consisted of peripheral blood, obtained in the third trimester of pregnancy. The chain's CDR3 is CASSLVFGTDTEAFF. The CDR3 DNA follows: TGTGCCAGCAGCTTAGTGTTCGGGACAGACACTGAAGCTTTCTTT.